One sample yielded the 19 T cell receptor beta chains listed below, sequenced in a study of pediatric ulcerative colitis. Produced via immunoSEQ multiplex PCR; TCRdb's table is partial and in-frame only. The sample yields 30,000 to 40,000 clones, 75% seen once. One to two pinch biopsies were taken from the rectum during colonoscopy. The specimen sequenced was gut tissue. All receptors derive from a boy aged 10-17 years with severe ulcerative colitis.

CDR3 region: CASSVGYLTYEQYF. The DNA for the CDR3 is TGTGCCAGCAGTGTGGGCTACCTAACCTACGAGCAGTACTTC. The chain is built from TRBV2 and TRBJ2-7, with D unclear. The CDR3 has 14 residues. The germline V and J ends were trimmed by 4 bases and 2 bases, with 12 bases remaining between them. Germline CDR1 SNHLY, CDR2 FYNNEI.

This rearrangement joins TRBV19 to TRBJ1-6; 7 positions match TRBD1. This CDR3 is built from 16 residues. Losses at the gene ends were 3 bases for V and 7 bases for J; bases not matched to a gene: 9. CDR1 is LNHDA and CDR2 is SQIVND in the germline V gene (reference sequence). This CDR3 is CASSMALQGGNSPLHF. Written as DNA, the CDR3 is TGTGCCAGTAGTATGGCCCTCCAGGGGGGGAATTCACCCCTCCACTTT.

V and J are TRBV5-1 and TRBJ1-6; 8 nucleotides match TRBD1. V lost 0 bases to trimming and J lost 9 bases; unmatched junction nucleotides: 8. The CDR3 is 16 amino acids. Germline V lookup: CDR1 SGHRS, CDR2 YFSETQ. CDR3 protein: CASSLVAGGAGSPLHF. The CDR3 nucleotides read TGCGCCAGCAGCTTGGTAGCAGGGGGCGCGGGTTCACCCCTCCACTTT.

This chain joins TRBV2 and TRBJ2-7; no reliable D call. The V end was cut by 6 bases, the J end by 2 bases, with 23 bases between. CDR3 size: 17 residues. Germline-derived CDR1 and CDR2 are SNHLY and FYNNEI. The CDR3, as DNA: TGTGCCAGCAGCGAGACGAACGACGGACCGGTCACCTACGAGCAGTACTTC. It specifies CASSETNDGPVTYEQYF.

The rearrangement uses TRBV28 and TRBJ1-5, with D uncertain. The CDR3 covers 15 residues. Germline-derived CDR1 and CDR2 are MDHEN and SYDVKM. V was trimmed by 5 bases and J by 0 bases, leaving 11 bases between them. The CDR3 reads CASSPVPGSNQPQHF. CDR3 coding DNA: TGTGCCAGCAGTCCAGTACCGGGTAGCAATCAGCCCCAGCATTTT. Looking up the rest from reference TRBV28 and TRBJ1-5 gives the full variable domain: DVKVTQSSRYLVKRTGEKVFLECVQDMDHENMFWYRQDPGLGLRLIYFSYDVKMKEKGDIPEGYSVSREKKERFSLILESASTNQTSMYLCASSPVPGSNQPQHFGDGTRLSIL.

This rearrangement joins TRBV6-4 to TRBJ1-1; possible D gene TRBD1, 6 bases. V was clipped by 4 bases and J by 4 bases, with 16 bases between them. The V gene's germline CDR1 is MRHNA and CDR2 SNTAGT. The CDR3 contains 15 residues. The CDR3 spells CASSASAQGSTEAFF. The CDR3 coding sequence is TGTGCCAGCAGTGCTTCGGCACAGGGATCCACTGAAGCTTTCTTT.

The chain combines TRBV19 with TRBJ1-2, with D uncertain. V was pared by 5 bases and J by 2 bases, with 12 bases between. Germline V gives CDR1 LNHDA, CDR2 SQIVND (reference sequence). This CDR3 region has 14 residues. DNA of the CDR3: TGTGCCAGTAGTCCCCAGACGGTAAACTATGGCTACACCTTC. It specifies CASSPQTVNYGYTF.

V usage is TRBV5-1 and J usage is TRBJ2-1; TRBD1 is a possible D gene (6 bases). Germline V gene data show CDR1 as SGHRS and CDR2 as YFSETQ. V gave up 0 bases and J gave up 1 base, with 11 bases separating them. This CDR3 contains 16 residues. CDR3 region: CASSLEQGRSYNEQFF. For the CDR3, the DNA is TGCGCCAGCAGCTTGGAACAGGGAAGGTCCTACAATGAGCAGTTCTTC.

This sequence joins TRBV27 and TRBJ1-2, with 7 positions matching TRBD1. With V trimmed by 6 bases and J by 3 bases, 7 bases remained unmatched. The CDR3 runs to 14 residues. CDR1 and CDR2 from the germline V gene are MNHEY and SMNVEV (reference sequence). This CDR3 reads CASRRQGDYYGYTF. The CDR3 DNA follows: TGTGCCAGCAGAAGGCAGGGGGACTACTATGGCTACACCTTC.

This sequence joins TRBV27 and TRBJ1-5; the D gene is possibly TRBD1 (6 bases). Trimming removed 11 bases at V and 2 bases at J, with 19 bases between. CDR1 and CDR2 (germline): MNHEY, SMNVEV (reference sequence). The CDR3 has 15 amino acids. The CDR3 protein is CAAGRQEVGNQPQHF. In nucleotides, the CDR3 is TGTGCCGCCGGGCGACAGGAGGTGGGCAATCAGCCCCAGCATTTT.

With regard to this clone: Likely a read error: the CDR3 ends without its conserved phenylalanine or tryptophan. The chain couples TRBV4-1 to TRBJ1-6; TRBD1 might be the D (6 bases). Looked up from germline, CDR1 is MGHRA and CDR2 is YSYEKL. This CDR3 contains 15 residues. V shed 4 bases and J shed 4 bases, with 11 bases lying between them. CDR3 nucleotide sequence: TGCGCCAGCAGCCGAGACAGGAGATATAATTCACCCCTCCACCTT. Amino acids: CASSRDRRYNSPLHL.

V gene TRBV11-2 combines with J gene TRBJ2-7, with TRBD2 matching 7 bases. The V segment lost 6 bases and the J segment 0 bases; nucleotides outside the gene matches: 11. CDR3 length: 16 amino acids. Germline loops: CDR1 SGHAT, CDR2 FQNNGV. CDR3: CASRSREGFSSYEQYF. In DNA form, the CDR3 reads TGTGCCAGCAGATCAAGGGAGGGCTTCAGCTCCTACGAGCAGTACTTC.

This chain links TRBV28 with TRBJ2-3, with 10 bases aligning to TRBD2. Germline CDR1 MDHEN, CDR2 SYDVKM. Losses at the gene ends were 3 bases for V and 5 bases for J; bases not matched to a gene: 5. The CDR3 length is 15 residues. CDR3 nucleotides: TGTGCCAGCAGTTTGAGCGGGGGGGCGAGAGATACGCAGTATTTT. Protein product: CASSLSGGARDTQYF.

The rearrangement uses TRBV11-2 and TRBJ1-3; D ambiguous. This CDR3 comprises 16 residues. The V gene lost 5 bases and the J gene lost 0 bases, with 14 bases spanning the gap. Germline CDR1 SGHAT, CDR2 FQNNGV. The CDR3 loop reads CASSHPAQSSGNTIYF. The CDR3 DNA reads TGTGCCAGCAGCCACCCCGCACAGAGCTCTGGAAACACCATATATTTT. Full variable domain (outside the CDR3, taken from reference TRBV11-2 and TRBJ1-3): EAGVAQSPRYKIIEKRQSVAFWCNPISGHATLYWYQQILGQGPKLLIQFQNNGVVDDSQLPKDRFSAERLKGVDSTLKIQPAKLEDSAVYLCASSHPAQSSGNTIYFGEGSWLTVV.

The rearrangement links TRBV6-1 to TRBJ2-7, with 7 bases aligning to TRBD2. The CDR3 length is 14 residues. The junction had 6 bases not matched to a gene; V was cut back by 7 bases and J by 0 bases. Germline-derived CDR1 and CDR2 are MNHNS and SASEGT. CDR3 sequence reads: CASTRRGVSYEQYF. The CDR3 DNA sequence: TGTGCCAGCACGAGACGGGGGGTCTCCTACGAGCAGTACTTC.

This clone was picked up a small number of times. This rearrangement joins TRBV30 to TRBJ1-2; D uncertain. The CDR3 loop spans 12 amino acids. Trimming left V 1 base short and J 4 bases short, with 7 bases between. Germline CDR1 reads GTSNPN; CDR2 reads SVGIG (reference sequence). CDR3 amino acids: CAWSGPPYGYTF. CDR3 bases: TGTGCCTGGAGTGGCCCACCCTATGGCTACACCTTC.

This clone was seen a handful of times. The V and J genes are TRBV4-1 and TRBJ2-5; D unclear. CDR3 length equals 16 residues. V was clipped by 1 base and J by 5 bases, with 17 bases between them. In germline, CDR1 is MGHRA, CDR2 YSYEKL. CDR3 sequence: CASSQGTLVGSETQYF. Here the CDR3 DNA reads TGCGCCAGCAGCCAAGGAACTCTAGTGGGGTCCGAGACCCAGTACTTC.

V and J are TRBV6-5 and TRBJ2-4; 8 bases align to TRBD2. The CDR3 has 16 residues. The germline gives CDR1 MNHEY, CDR2 SVGAGI. The V gene end was trimmed by 2 bases and the J gene end by 0 bases; junction bases not matched to a gene: 3. The CDR3 region is CASSYAAGGAKNIQYF. The CDR3, as DNA: TGTGCCAGCAGTTACGCCGCGGGAGGAGCCAAAAACATTCAGTACTTC.

This clone appeared a single time. The chain links TRBV7-9 to TRBJ2-3; 13 nucleotides match TRBD2. Germline V CDR1 and CDR2: SEHNR, FQNEAQ (reference sequence). V gave up 5 bases and J gave up 3 bases; unmatched junction bases: 14. This CDR3 contains 19 residues. The CDR3 spells CASSRYKTGTSGDTDTQYF. The CDR3 region has the DNA TGTGCCAGCAGCCGATATAAGACAGGGACTAGCGGGGATACAGATACGCAGTATTTT.